Each of the 27 T cell receptor beta chains below was sequenced from the same sample in a study of blood T cell repertoires in COVID-19. Produced via immunoSEQ multiplex PCR; TCRdb's table is partial and in-frame only. The sample holds 200,000 to 300,000 clones; more than 75% are singletons and the top ten take approximately 3%. Sequenced input: peripheral blood. These receptor sequences come from a woman aged 30 to 39 who had recovered from COVID-19.

The V call is TRBV2, the J call TRBJ1-1; 11 bases map to TRBD1. This CDR3 is 15 amino acids long. Germline V gene sequence: CDR1 SNHLY, CDR2 FYNNEI. The V segment lost 6 bases and the J segment 1 base; nucleotides outside the gene matches: 4. The CDR3 DNA reads as TGTGCCAGCAGCAGGACAGGGGGCGGGAACACTGAAGCTTTCTTT. Its protein is CASSRTGGGNTEAFF.

The chain uses TRBV9 and TRBJ2-2; 7 nucleotides align to TRBD2. V trimming: 4 bases; J trimming: 5 bases; junction bases outside the gene matches: 8. The CDR3 runs 15 residues. Germline V gene sequence: CDR1 SGDLS, CDR2 YYNGEE. In DNA form, the CDR3 reads TGTGCCAGCAGCAAACCGGGACTAAATACCGGGGAGCTGTTTTTT. It encodes CASSKPGLNTGELFF.

In this sample, this clone turned up once. The chain combines TRBV6-2 or TRBV6-3 with TRBJ2-5, with D possibly matching TRBD1 (5 bases). Trimming took off 4 bases at V and 3 bases at J, with 9 bases between the two ends. Per the germline V gene, CDR1 is MNHEY and CDR2 is SVGEGT. The length of the CDR3 is 13 residues. The CDR3 DNA reads as TGTGCCAGCAGTTGGGGCAGAAAAGAGACCCAGTACTTC. Translating it yields CASSWGRKETQYF.

The gene calls are TRBV15 and TRBJ2-4; D may be TRBD1 (5 bases). Germline CDR1 reads LNHNV; CDR2 reads YYDKDF (reference sequence). CDR3 length equals 13 residues. Trimming took 2 bases from V and 7 from J, leaving 9 bases between them. CDR3 in DNA: TGTGCCACCAGCAGACCTAAGGGGAACATTCAGTACTTC. As protein: CATSRPKGNIQYF.

This clone was observed at least ten times. V and J are TRBV10-3 and TRBJ1-6; a weak D match, TRBD1 (6 bases). The CDR3 runs 9 residues. Germline loops: CDR1 ENHRY, CDR2 SYGVKD. The ends were cut back, 8 bases at V and 14 bases at J, with 7 bases in the middle. Here the CDR3 DNA reads TGTGCCATCCAGGGGACCCTCCACTTT. Protein product: CAIQGTLHF.

J is TRBJ2-6 and V is TRBV5-1; possible D gene TRBD1, 5 bases. The CDR3 sequence is 16 residues long. The V end lost 0 bases, the J end lost 2 bases, and 9 bases lay between the germline ends. CDR1 is SGHRS, CDR2 YFSETQ, per germline. In DNA, the CDR3 is TGCGCCAGCAGCTTGGCCCTCAGGGCTGGGGCCAACGTCCTGACTTTC. Its translation is CASSLALRAGANVLTF.

The CDR3 protein is CASSPGGDGTDTQYF. CDR3 coding DNA: TGTGCCAGCAGCCCGGGGGGTGACGGGACAGATACGCAGTATTTT. The genes are TRBV5-4 and TRBJ2-3; 7 bases are shared with TRBD2. V shed 4 bases, J shed 3 bases, and the junction held 8 bases outside the gene matches. Germline lookup yields CDR1 SGHNT and CDR2 YYREEE (reference sequence). The CDR3 runs 15 residues.

The V and J genes are TRBV10-3 and TRBJ2-3; the D gene is possibly TRBD2 (6 bases). This CDR3 spans 13 amino acids. Germline CDR1 is ENHRY and CDR2 is SYGVKD. Trimming cost V 4 bases and J 2 bases, with 7 bases left between them. CDR3 protein: CAISGLVTDTQYF. DNA for the CDR3: TGTGCCATCAGTGGACTAGTCACAGATACGCAGTATTTT.

The chain recombines TRBV3-1 (or the pseudogene TRBV3-2) with TRBJ2-5; D gene ambiguous. The ends were cut back, 0 bases at V and 4 bases at J, with 6 bases in the middle. Germline CDR1 and CDR2: LGHDT and YNNKEL (reference sequence). This CDR3 has 13 residues. This CDR3 reads CASSQDSGETQYF. The CDR3 DNA follows: TGTGCCAGCAGCCAAGATTCGGGAGAGACCCAGTACTTC.

The V and J genes are TRBV4-1 and TRBJ2-3; D not certain. The CDR3 runs 14 residues. The germline gives CDR1 MGHRA, CDR2 YSYEKL. The germline V and J ends were trimmed by 3 bases and 6 bases, with 13 bases remaining between them. The CDR3 coding sequence is TGCGCCAGCAGCCAGAGTTCCTCTCGGGATACGCAGTATTTT. Residues: CASSQSSSRDTQYF.

This chain uses TRBV9 with TRBJ1-4; D remains ambiguous. Trimming took 0 bases from V and 2 from J, leaving 8 bases between them. The germline gives CDR1 SGDLS, CDR2 YYNGEE. This CDR3 spans 15 amino acids. CDR3 sequence: CASSVGGVTNEKLFF. In DNA, the CDR3 is TGTGCCAGCAGCGTAGGCGGGGTGACTAATGAAAAACTGTTTTTT. Supplemented by reference TRBV9 and TRBJ1-4, the full variable domain reads DSGVTQTPKHLITATGQRVTLRCSPRSGDLSVYWYQQSLDQGLQFLIQYYNGEERAKGNILERFSAQQFPDLHSELNLSSLELGDSALYFCASSVGGVTNEKLFFGSGTQLSVL.

The chain uses TRBV5-1 and TRBJ2-5, with 11 bases lining up with TRBD2. Germline assignment: CDR1 SGHRS and CDR2 YFSETQ. The CDR3 contains 17 residues. With V trimmed by 4 bases and J by 4 bases, 12 bases remained unmatched. Written as DNA, the CDR3 is TGCGCCAGCAGCATAGGACTAGCGGGCCCCCCAACAGAGACCCAGTACTTC. Its protein product is CASSIGLAGPPTETQYF.

This chain joins TRBV21-1 and TRBJ2-7; the table names TRBD1, a call not compared with the DNA. TRBV21-1 is shown as a pseudogene. The CDR3 sequence is 14 residues long. As DNA, the CDR3 is TGTGCCAGCAGCAAAAGCAACAGGTTCTACGAGCAGTACTTC. Amino acids: CASSKSNRFYEQYF.

The chain carries TRBV6-5 and TRBJ2-3, with D possibly matching TRBD2 (6 bases). The V gene's germline CDR1 is MNHEY and CDR2 SVGAGI. The V and J ends lost 7 bases and 0 bases respectively, with 11 bases between them. The CDR3 runs 14 residues. Here the CDR3 reads CASTAGGSTDTQYF. DNA of the CDR3: TGTGCCAGCACTGCCGGGGGTAGCACAGATACGCAGTATTTT.

The V and J genes are TRBV12-5 and TRBJ1-5; the match to TRBD1 covers 7 bases. The CDR3 length is 14 residues. Trimming cost V 6 bases and J 1 base; bases outside gene matches: 3. The germline V gene encodes CDR1 LGHNT and CDR2 FRNRAP. CDR3 in amino acids: CASGSTGSNQPQHF. The DNA for the CDR3 is TGTGCTAGTGGCTCGACAGGGAGCAATCAGCCCCAGCATTTT. Complete variable domain (other parts from reference TRBV12-5 and TRBJ1-5): DARVTQTPRHKVTEMGQEVTMRCQPILGHNTVFWYRQTMMQGLELLAYFRNRAPLDDSGMPKDRFSAEMPDATLATLKIQPSEPRDSAVYFCASGSTGSNQPQHFGDGTRLSIL.

The rearrangement uses TRBV27 and TRBJ1-6, with a possible D match to TRBD1 (5 bases). Germline assignment: CDR1 MNHEY and CDR2 SMNVEV (reference sequence). This CDR3 region has 14 residues. V shed 3 bases and J shed 6 bases, with 9 bases lying between them. CDR3 bases: TGTGCCAGCAGTTTTGTTGGGGCTAATTCACCCCTCCACTTT. Its translation: CASSFVGANSPLHF.

The chain recombines TRBV5-1 with TRBJ2-1; no clear D gene. The CDR3 has 13 residues. V lost 0 bases to trimming and J lost 5 bases, with 6 bases between them. Germline V gives CDR1 SGHRS, CDR2 YFSETQ. Written as DNA, the CDR3 is TGCGCCAGCAGCTTGGGTCATGACAATGAGCAGTTCTTC. Protein: CASSLGHDNEQFF.

V is TRBV9 and J is TRBJ2-2; 10 bases align to TRBD1. Trimming took 7 bases from V and 4 from J; bases not matched to a gene: 10. This CDR3 is 16 amino acids long. Germline lookup yields CDR1 SGDLS and CDR2 YYNGEE. In nucleotides, the CDR3 is TGTGCCAGCGGGAGGACAGGGGGAGTTACCACCGGGGAGCTGTTTTTT. It is translated as CASGRTGGVTTGELFF.

This clone was found a few times. This chain connects TRBV7-6 to TRBJ1-1, with D perhaps matching TRBD1 (5 bases). Per germline, CDR1 SGHVS and CDR2 FNYEAQ. The germline V and J ends were trimmed by 3 bases and 5 bases, with 10 bases remaining between them. The CDR3 length is 13 residues. CDR3 nucleotide sequence: TGTGCCAGCAGCTTCGGGGGTGGGACTGAAGCTTTCTTT. It codes for CASSFGGGTEAFF.

The chain couples TRBV4-1 to TRBJ1-2; D possibly corresponds to TRBD1 (5 bases). Germline V gene data show CDR1 as MGHRA and CDR2 as YSYEKL. This CDR3 spans 17 amino acids. Deletions cut 2 bases from V and 0 bases from J, with 16 bases between. The CDR3 loop is CASSQIQGSLSNYGYTF. CDR3 DNA sequence: TGCGCCAGCAGCCAAATCCAGGGATCGCTTTCTAACTATGGCTACACCTTC.

This clone was recorded a few times. The rearrangement joins TRBV7-9 to TRBJ2-3; D is unclear. Germline V gene lookup returns CDR1 SEHNR and CDR2 FQNEAQ (reference sequence). V was cut by 2 bases and J by 5 bases, with 17 bases left in between. This CDR3 contains 16 residues. CDR3 residues: CASSLTRSRPRDTQYF. CDR3 bases: TGTGCCAGCAGCTTAACCAGGTCACGCCCCAGAGATACGCAGTATTTT. The whole variable domain, filled in from reference TRBV7-9 and TRBJ2-3, reads DTGVSQNPRHKITKRGQNVTFRCDPISEHNRLYWYRQTLGQGPEFLTYFQNEAQLEKSRLLSDRFSAERPKGSFSTLEIQRTEQGDSAMYLCASSLTRSRPRDTQYFGPGTRLTVL.

This chain joins TRBV28 and TRBJ1-1; 8 bases match TRBD1. Germline V gene data show CDR1 as MDHEN and CDR2 as SYDVKM. This CDR3 comprises 16 residues. V was clipped by 2 bases and J by 1 base; unmatched bases: 6. The CDR3 coding sequence is TGTGCCAGCAGTTTAGACAGGGGTCCTGCGAACACTGAAGCTTTCTTT. Translation: CASSLDRGPANTEAFF.

As for this clone: The same CDR3 also results from other DNA sequences found in this sample. The chain combines TRBV12-3 or TRBV12-4 with TRBJ1-2; no reliable D call. CDR3 length equals 12 residues. V was shortened by 5 bases and J by 4 bases, with 8 bases between the two germline ends. The CDR3 DNA is TGTGCCAGCAGTCTGGGGAGCTATGGCTACACCTTC. This encodes CASSLGSYGYTF.

This chain connects TRBV5-6 to TRBJ2-5, with D maybe TRBD2 (5 bases). The CDR3 is 15 residues long. Trimming pared 4 bases from V and 2 bases from J, leaving 15 bases between. Germline V gene sequence: CDR1 SGHDT, CDR2 YYEEEE. CDR3 protein: CASSTRTPSQETQYF. The CDR3 DNA reads TGTGCCAGCAGCACAAGGACTCCCTCGCAAGAGACCCAGTACTTC.

This clone was seen just once. The V call is TRBV5-6, the J call TRBJ2-3; tentative D call: TRBD1 (5 bases). The germline gives CDR1 SGHDT, CDR2 YYEEEE. V lost 3 bases and J lost 1, with 15 bases in between. The CDR3 length is 16 residues. CDR3 region: CASSWKQVVGTDTQYF. In DNA, the CDR3 is TGTGCCAGCAGCTGGAAACAGGTGGTCGGCACAGATACGCAGTATTTT. The complete variable domain, with remaining parts taken from reference TRBV5-6 and TRBJ2-3, reads DAGVTQSPTHLIKTRGQQVTLRCSPKSGHDTVSWYQQALGQGPQFIFQYYEEEERQRGNFPDRFSGHQFPNYSSELNVNALLLGDSALYLCASSWKQVVGTDTQYFGPGTRLTVL.

V gene TRBV6-1 combines with J gene TRBJ1-3; D is unresolved. Germline-derived CDR1 and CDR2 are MNHNS and SASEGT. V lost 2 bases to trimming and J lost 3 bases, with 11 bases between them. The CDR3 is 15 amino acids. The CDR3 loop reads CASSETAVGGNTIYF. The CDR3 DNA sequence: TGTGCCAGCAGTGAAACCGCCGTCGGTGGAAACACCATATATTTT.

This clone has just a few counts. This chain uses TRBV3-1 (or the pseudogene TRBV3-2) with TRBJ2-6; weak D call: TRBD2 (5 bases). The CDR3 runs 18 residues. V lost 5 bases to trimming and J lost 1 base, with 18 bases between them. CDR1 and CDR2 from the germline V gene are LGHDT and YNNKEL (reference sequence). The CDR3 DNA is TGTGCCAGCAGCGATTACATAAAGCGCGGGTCTGGGGCCAACGTCCTGACTTTC. Translating it yields CASSDYIKRGSGANVLTF.